The rows below give T cell receptor beta chains drawn from one sample of a study of T-cell reconstitution after alpha-beta-depleted transplantation in children. TCRdb used MiXCR to reprocess the PCR reads, holding one entry per CDR3 protein. Of 700,000 to 950,000 distinct CDR3 sequences in the sample, roughly 15% were seen once. The sample in question was PBMCs, mostly from graft donor cells, obtained 360 days after TCRalphabeta/CD19-depleted stem cell transplant. These receptors all come from a male patient under 18 who had a stem cell transplant for acute lymphoblastic leukemia, so the T cells may come from the graft donor. The CDR3 runs from the conserved cysteine through the conserved F or W. D genes are given only for firm matches.

NA | TRBV15 | CATSRDLGEGQPQHF
TRBD2 | TRBV5-1 | CASSSTSAFYEQYF
NA | TRBV29-1 | CSVVSGNQPQHF
TRBD1 | TRBV13 | CASSFRGLGTEAFF
TRBD1 | TRBV29-1 | CSVEQGAGANVLTF
TRBD1 | TRBV18 | CASSPGTGGLSYNEQFF
NA | TRBV4-1 | CASSQAVTSGELFF
NA | TRBV6-1 | CASSKKLAGLDTEAFF
NA | TRBV5-1 | CASSVVRGSNEQFF
TRBD2 | TRBV5-1 | CASRWRDYTDTQYF
TRBD2 | TRBV5-1 | CASSVRSSGSTYEQYF
NA | TRBV3-1 | CASSQGVGNEQFF
NA | TRBV10-3 | CAITGRGSNYGYTF
TRBD2 | TRBV11-1 | CASSFVLASTDTQYF
TRBD2 | TRBV12-3/TRBV12-4 | CASSSLAGLETQYF
NA | TRBV27 | CASMLSSYNEQFF
NA | TRBV11-2 | CASSLGGSGQETQYF
TRBD1 | TRBV6-4 | CASRPETGAYGNTEAFF
NA | TRBV7-9 | CASSLVGAAGERYF
TRBD1 | TRBV6-1 | CASSETGAYNEQFF
NA | TRBV15 | CATSRVTRQETQYF
NA | TRBV5-1 | CASSRGQNYGYTF
NA | TRBV12-3/TRBV12-4 | CASNNPSGSQETQYF